This T cell receptor beta chain was sequenced in a study of molecular identifiers for immune sequencing clone quantification. General study findings and limits: Beyond 20 RNA copies, clones held over 97% of effector molecules, compared with under 1% in naive cells. Even with more than 950,000 naive cells present, spiked Jurkat TCR RNA from one cell was reportedly detectable.

When naive CD8 T cells were sorted, they were gated as CD8+CD4-CCR7+CD45RA+. Looked up from germline, CDR1 is MGHRA and CDR2 is YSYEKL. This CDR3 has 16 residues. After removal of 0 bases from V and 1 base from J, the junction contained 4 bases not matched to a gene. Previously reported methods and listed TCR primers produced the bulk TCR libraries. Each CDR3 protein gets one entry after TCRdb re-called the PCR reads with MiXCR. The sample shows about 640,000 distinct CDR3 sequences, about 20% of them seen only once. This clonotype was recorded many times. Its antigen remains unidentified. Sequenced sample: naive CD8+ T cells from blood, with Jurkat cell RNA spiked in. Subset noted: FACS-sorted CD8+CD4-CCR7+CD45RA+ naive T cells. The clonotype comes from a human donor in good health. Some libraries in this study had Jurkat cell RNA spiked in. The V gene is TRBV4-1, the J gene TRBJ2-7, with 9 bases aligning to TRBD2. The DNA for the CDR3 is TGCGCCAGCAGCCAAGATTCTAGCGGGGTGTCCTACGAGCAGTACTTC. This encodes CASSQDSSGVSYEQYF.